What follows is one T cell receptor beta chain and its context. What it recognizes is unknown. This CDR3 is 15 amino acids long. CDR1 is LNHNV, CDR2 YYDKDF, per germline (reference sequence). V was trimmed by 0 bases and J by 7 bases, leaving 13 bases between them. RNA amounts of roughly 0.45 to 1 ug underwent reverse transcription with random hexamers. The amplification used immunoSEQ multiplex PCR on TCR beta CDR3; it spanned 54 Vbeta and 13 Jbeta. TCRdb independently ran MiXCR on the immunoSEQ multiplex PCR reads; one entry per CDR3 protein. The sample records some 130,000 distinct CDR3 sequences, around 95% being singletons. This specimen belongs to a study of CD8 T cells in Susac syndrome. Study as a whole: At blood draw, Susac syndrome patients were therapy-naive, on corticosteroids, or on intravenous immunoglobulin alone. General study points: In Susac syndrome, CD8+ expansion was highest in TEMRA and active disease.

Sequenced input: CD8+ T cells from PBMCs. This clonotype was sampled from a human donor with Susac syndrome. The chain combines TRBV15 with TRBJ1-5, with D perhaps matching TRBD1 (5 bases). In nucleotides, the CDR3 is TGTGCCACCAGCAGAGATCTTACGGGGGACCAGCCCCAGCATTTT. Encoded protein: CATSRDLTGDQPQHF.